This is a list of T cell receptor beta chains from one sample in a study of regulatory T cells in long-lasting Graves disease. TCRdb reprocessed the multiplex PCR reads via MiXCR and lists one record per CDR3 protein. The repertoire holds 400,000 to 500,000 distinct CDR3 sequences, with around 14% as singletons. The data were also submitted as part of a second study, on T cells in Graves' hyperthyroidism and ophthalmopathy.

The source material was peripheral blood mononuclear cells (PBMCs), sampled at new diagnosis, from a patient treated with antithyroid drugs. The receptor source for this set is a woman under 40 with Graves disease. CDR3s include the opening cysteine and the closing phenylalanine or tryptophan. Each record gives: J gene, V gene, D gene, clone size, CDR3 protein, CDR3 DNA. A D gene is named only where the DNA matches it firmly. The size of a clone is reported for some rows only, either as once, few or many, or as a class for expanded clones.

>TRBJ1-4|TRBV13|NA|once
CASSRRGGLDEKLFF
TGTGCCAGCAGCCGGCGGGGAGGGTTAGATGAAAAACTGTTTTTT
>TRBJ2-7|TRBV28|NA|many
CASRRDVLIEQYF
TGTGCCAGCAGACGGGACGTCCTCATAGAGCAGTACTTC
>TRBJ1-5|TRBV6-2/TRBV6-3|NA|NA
CASSLTQGFNQPQHF
TGTGCCAGCAGTCTAACACAGGGTTTCAATCAGCCCCAGCATTTT
>TRBJ2-1|TRBV27|TRBD2|many
CASSLVSSGRPEQFF
TGTGCCAGCAGTTTAGTCTCTAGCGGGAGACCTGAGCAGTTCTTC
>TRBJ1-1|TRBV6-5|TRBD1|NA
CASSLNRGGTEAFF
TGTGCCAGCAGTTTAAACAGGGGCGGGACTGAAGCTTTCTTT
>TRBJ1-2|TRBV4-1|TRBD1|NA
CASSQGDRWIHGCTF
TGCGCCAGCAGCCAAGGGGACAGGTGGATACATGGCTGCACCTTC
>TRBJ1-1|TRBV5-1|NA|NA
CASSSWGPNTEAFF
TGCGCCAGCAGTAGCTGGGGGCCGAACACTGAAGCTTTCTTT
>TRBJ1-2|TRBV27|NA|many
CASSFGGGRGYTF
TGTGCCAGCAGTTTTGGAGGGGGAAGGGGCTACACCTTC
>TRBJ1-5|TRBV27|NA|many
CASSPKRYNQPQHF
TGTGCCAGCAGTCCAAAAAGATACAATCAGCCCCAGCATTTT
>TRBJ2-7|TRBV6-1|NA|many
CASSEAPGLSYEQYF
TGTGCCAGCAGTGAAGCCCCAGGGCTTTCCTACGAGCAGTACTTC
>TRBJ2-7|TRBV7-9|NA|many
CASTPTSAYEQYF
TGTGCCAGCACCCCGACTAGTGCCTACGAGCAGTACTTC
>TRBJ2-2|TRBV6-5|TRBD2|NA
CASSWTSGSTGELFF
TGTGCCAGCAGTTGGACTAGCGGTTCTACCGGGGAGCTGTTTTTT
>TRBJ2-3|TRBV30|NA|few
CAWGAATETDTQYF
TGTGCCTGGGGGGCTGCGACAGAGACAGATACGCAGTATTTT
>TRBJ2-2|TRBV6-2/TRBV6-3|NA|NA
CASSYWTEGPKELFF
TGTGCCAGCAGTTACTGGACTGAGGGCCCCAAGGAGCTGTTTTTT
>TRBJ1-1|TRBV7-9|NA|NA
CASSSQLMNTEAFF
TGTGCCAGCAGCTCCCAGCTCATGAACACTGAAGCTTTCTTT
>TRBJ2-7|TRBV27|NA|many
CASSSRYPYEQYF
TGTGCCAGCAGTTCCCGCTATCCCTACGAGCAGTACTTC
>TRBJ1-5|TRBV12-3/TRBV12-4|NA|many
CASSLAQNQPQHF
TGTGCCAGCAGTTTAGCCCAGAATCAGCCCCAGCATTTT
>TRBJ1-2|TRBV30|NA|NA
CAWSVRQGYYGYTF
TGTGCCTGGAGTGTACGTCAGGGGTACTATGGCTACACCTTC
>TRBJ2-4|TRBV11-3|NA|NA
CASSLAGRSNIQYF
TGTGCCAGCAGCTTAGCCGGACGGTCAAACATTCAGTACTTC
>TRBJ2-3|TRBV5-1|NA|many
CASSLAGPWTDTQYF
TGCGCCAGCAGCTTGGCGGGCCCATGGACAGATACGCAGTATTTT
>TRBJ2-1|TRBV20-1|NA|many
CSAPLYNEQFF
TGCAGTGCTCCCCTCTACAATGAGCAGTTCTTC
>TRBJ2-3|TRBV27|TRBD2|many
CASSLGFGGARDTQYF
TGTGCCAGCAGTTTAGGGTTCGGGGGGGCACGGGATACGCAGTATTTT
>TRBJ1-4|TRBV9|NA|few
CASSKDLVAGGEKLFF
TGTGCCAGCAGCAAAGACCTCGTCGCAGGAGGAGAAAAACTGTTTTTT
>TRBJ2-4|TRBV5-1|NA|few
CASSLGSGTNKNIQYF
TGCGCCAGCAGCTTGGGGTCAGGGACAAACAAAAACATTCAGTACTTC
>TRBJ1-5|TRBV30|NA|many
CAWSRQFSNQPQHF
TGTGCCTGGAGCAGACAGTTTAGCAATCAGCCCCAGCATTTT